This T cell receptor beta chain was documented in a study of T cell changes during pregnancy in multiple sclerosis. The repertoire was sequenced with immunoSEQ multiplex PCR; TCRdb's copy has only in-frame clones and lacks some. The repertoire holds over 80,000 clones, about 93% seen once, with around 1.4% in the top ten. CDR1 is KGHSH, CDR2 LQKENI, per germline. V was clipped by 2 bases and J by 0 bases, with 10 bases between them. This CDR3 is 16 amino acids long. This material consisted of peripheral blood, taken in the third trimester of pregnancy. The clonotype originates from a female donor in good health, enrolled as a control in a pregnancy study. This chain connects TRBV18 to TRBJ1-4; tentatively, D is TRBD1 (5 bases). The CDR3 DNA sequence: TGTGCCAGCTCACCAGGGACTTCTGCAACTAATGAAAAACTGTTTTTT. Its protein product is CASSPGTSATNEKLFF. The whole variable domain, remainder taken from reference TRBV18 and TRBJ1-4, is NAGVMQNPRHLVRRRGQEARLRCSPMKGHSHVYWYRQLPEEGLKFMVYLQKENIIDESGMPKERFSAEFPKEGPSILRIQQVVRGDSAAYFCASSPGTSATNEKLFFGSGTQLSVL.